These T cell receptor beta chains were read from a single sample in a study of Ad26.COV2.S vaccination and SARS-CoV-2 variants. The repertoire was sequenced with immunoSEQ multiplex PCR; TCRdb's copy has only in-frame clones and lacks some. The table has about 350,000 clones, about 90% seen once; the top ten hold under 4%. The material sequenced was peripheral blood, taken after recovery from COVID-19. These receptor sequences come from a human donor who had recovered from COVID-19. Each CDR3 is given with its conserved first and last residue.

v_call	j_call	cdr3_aa
TRBV5-1	TRBJ1-1	CASSLVTENTEAFF
TRBV4-1	TRBJ1-2	CASSQEPGGANYGYTF
TRBV6-1	TRBJ1-1	CASSEGLEAFF
TRBV10-1	TRBJ1-1	CASSPGQANMNTEAFF
TRBV5-1	TRBJ2-5	CASSLATSGGETQYF
TRBV2	TRBJ2-7	CASSKSDYYEQYF
TRBV15	TRBJ1-3	CATSSGHVSSGNTIYF
TRBV20-1	TRBJ2-7	CSASGGPSSYEQYF
TRBV19	TRBJ1-2	CASSISQSLGGYTF
TRBV2	TRBJ2-5	CASSGTIQTQYF
TRBV10-1	TRBJ2-3	CASSESRQVSTTDTQYF
TRBV29-1	TRBJ2-1	CSVEVRQGLGNEQFF
TRBV6-1	TRBJ2-7	CASSEAAIWDSSYEQYF
TRBV7-3	TRBJ2-3	CASSSSRLGTDTQYF
TRBV9	TRBJ1-2	CASSPPSDYGYTF
TRBV18	TRBJ1-1	CASSPEIRGRNTEAFF
TRBV29-1	TRBJ2-2	CSVVRENTGELFF
TRBV7-2	TRBJ2-5	CASGDRGGQETQYF
TRBV6-4	TRBJ2-3	CASSDSGRNTDTQYF
TRBV29-1	TRBJ2-2	CSVGYRRTNTGELFF
TRBV6-5	TRBJ1-2	CASRTDGVPAAGYTF
TRBV7-8	TRBJ2-1	CASSLVFPNEQFF
TRBV18	TRBJ2-7	CASSPTGGLTNYEQYF
TRBV2	TRBJ2-3	CASSGYTRTDTQYF
TRBV9	TRBJ1-3	CASTQSDFTGNTIYF
TRBV29-1	TRBJ2-3	CSVVWAGQGNTDTQYF
TRBV27	TRBJ1-2	CASRSVRNISYGYTF
TRBV6-1	TRBJ1-4	CASSEILGGGVEKLFF
TRBV4-1	TRBJ1-5	CASSHENQPQHF
TRBV9	TRBJ2-3	CASSVVSGGADTQYF
TRBV7-2	TRBJ2-1	CASSLAQGAQVWSEQFF
TRBV5-8	TRBJ2-3	CASRGQTSTDTQYF
TRBV28	TRBJ2-7	CASSNPGPTYEQYF
TRBV6-6	TRBJ2-5	CASRTGGQETQYF
TRBV5-1	TRBJ1-6	CASSLVGSQYSYNSPLHF
TRBV6-5	TRBJ1-4	CASSYFSPGSYEKLFF
TRBV29-1	TRBJ2-5	CSVDAGGETQYF
TRBV9	TRBJ1-1	CASSVSGYGTEAFF
TRBV10-1	TRBJ2-1	CASSGFWGDSDTYNEQFF
TRBV9	TRBJ1-2	CASSEGQGEGGYTF
TRBV6-5	TRBJ1-3	CASRGGNTIYF
TRBV7-9	TRBJ1-1	CASSLIAENTEAFF
TRBV13	TRBJ1-6	CASSLGTTGNNSPLHF
TRBV10-3	TRBJ2-2	CAISESVGGTGELFF
TRBV19	TRBJ2-7	CASSISPAYYEQYF
TRBV15	TRBJ1-1	CAIRTTRDRGPEGTEAFF
TRBV4-1	TRBJ1-1	CASSHPGREAFF
TRBV20-1	TRBJ1-2	CSASLATGDYGYTF
TRBV9	TRBJ1-5	CASSTTGFSNQPQHF
TRBV7-9	TRBJ2-5	CASSLRTGTGGWTQYF
TRBV2	TRBJ2-3	CASRRQGGTDTQYF
TRBV7-2	TRBJ2-7	CASSLALAGTYEQYF
TRBV11-2	TRBJ1-1	CASSSTPGAEEAFF